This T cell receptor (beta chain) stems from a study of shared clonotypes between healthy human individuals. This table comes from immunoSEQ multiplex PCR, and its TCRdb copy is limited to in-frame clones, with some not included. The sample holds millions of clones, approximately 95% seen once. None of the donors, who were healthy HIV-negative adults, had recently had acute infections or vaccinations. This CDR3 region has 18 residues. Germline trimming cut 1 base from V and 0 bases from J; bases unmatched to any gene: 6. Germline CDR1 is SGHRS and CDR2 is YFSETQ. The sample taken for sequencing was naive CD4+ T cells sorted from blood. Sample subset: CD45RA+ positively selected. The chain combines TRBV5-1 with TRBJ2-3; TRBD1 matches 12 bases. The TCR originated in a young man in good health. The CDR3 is CASSLSGQGALSTDTQYF. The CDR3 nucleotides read TGCGCCAGCAGCTTGTCGGGACAGGGGGCGTTGAGCACAGATACGCAGTATTTT.